These T cell receptor beta chains were read from a single sample in a study of T-cell memory formation after mild COVID-19. TCRdb fed the 5' RACE reads into MiXCR, producing one record per CDR3 protein. Of hundreds of thousands of distinct CDR3 sequences listed, roughly 21% are singletons. Sequences were obtained from PBMCs or a T cell subset sorted from them (not recorded which). The receptor source for this set is an adult woman who had mild COVID-19 (a few samples of this study predate the infection). Cell type and time point are not known. CDR3s include the opening cysteine and the closing phenylalanine or tryptophan. The order of the fields is clone size, D gene, V gene, J gene, CDR3 protein, CDR3 DNA. A D gene is named only where the DNA matches it firmly. Clone size is not always given. Where it is, it says once, few, many or a class for expanded clones.

clone size: -; D gene: -; V gene: TRBV10-3; J gene: TRBJ1-1; CDR3 protein: CAIRVVGEEAFF; CDR3 DNA: TGTGCCATCCGGGTTGTCGGGGAGGAAGCTTTCTTT
clone size: -; D gene: TRBD1; V gene: TRBV15; J gene: TRBJ1-4; CDR3 protein: CATGPRTGREKLFF; CDR3 DNA: TGTGCCACCGGTCCGAGGACAGGGCGTGAAAAACTGTTTTTT
clone size: -; D gene: -; V gene: TRBV29-1; J gene: TRBJ1-1; CDR3 protein: CSGGINTEAFF; CDR3 DNA: TGCAGCGGTGGCATTAACACTGAAGCTTTCTTT
clone size: few; D gene: TRBD2; V gene: TRBV11-3; J gene: TRBJ2-7; CDR3 protein: CASSFGGASSYEQYF; CDR3 DNA: TGTGCCAGCAGCTTCGGGGGGGCCTCCTCCTACGAGCAGTACTTC
clone size: few; D gene: -; V gene: TRBV6-6; J gene: TRBJ1-4; CDR3 protein: CASSYSRQELFF; CDR3 DNA: TGTGCCAGCAGTTACTCGAGACAGGAACTGTTTTTT
clone size: few; D gene: -; V gene: TRBV19; J gene: TRBJ2-7; CDR3 protein: CASSISPGIQTGSYEQYF; CDR3 DNA: TGTGCCAGTAGTATTTCGCCGGGAATTCAGACAGGATCCTACGAGCAGTACTTC
clone size: many; D gene: TRBD2; V gene: TRBV6-2/TRBV6-3; J gene: TRBJ2-2; CDR3 protein: CASSYSFEAGSNTGELFF; CDR3 DNA: TGTGCCAGCAGTTACTCGTTCGAAGCGGGGTCGAACACCGGGGAGCTGTTTTTT
clone size: -; D gene: -; V gene: TRBV2; J gene: TRBJ2-3; CDR3 protein: CASSGGLIDTQYF; CDR3 DNA: TGTGCCAGCAGTGGCGGGTTAATAGATACGCAGTATTTT
clone size: few; D gene: TRBD2; V gene: TRBV9; J gene: TRBJ2-1; CDR3 protein: CASSVVSGGAGEQFF; CDR3 DNA: TGTGCCAGCAGCGTAGTGAGCGGGGGGGCGGGTGAGCAGTTCTTC
clone size: few; D gene: TRBD1; V gene: TRBV20-1; J gene: TRBJ2-7; CDR3 protein: CSANRQGPSYEQYF; CDR3 DNA: TGCAGTGCGAACCGACAGGGGCCATCCTACGAGCAGTACTTC
clone size: -; D gene: -; V gene: TRBV5-6; J gene: TRBJ2-7; CDR3 protein: CASSLTLVPPGEQYF; CDR3 DNA: TGTGCCAGCAGCTTGACACTGGTACCCCCGGGGGAGCAGTACTTC